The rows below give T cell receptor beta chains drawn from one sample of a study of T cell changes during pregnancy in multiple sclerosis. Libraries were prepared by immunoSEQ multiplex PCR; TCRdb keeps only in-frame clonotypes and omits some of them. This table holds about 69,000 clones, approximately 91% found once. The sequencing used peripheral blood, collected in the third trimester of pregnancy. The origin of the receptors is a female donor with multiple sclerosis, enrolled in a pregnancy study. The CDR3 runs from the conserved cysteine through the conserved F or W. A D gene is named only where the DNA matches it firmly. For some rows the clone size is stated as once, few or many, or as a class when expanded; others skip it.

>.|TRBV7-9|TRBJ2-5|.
CASSLGPETQYF
TGTGCCAGCAGCTTAGGTCCGGAGACCCAGTACTTC
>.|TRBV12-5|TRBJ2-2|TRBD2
CASGLVRGGAEDTGELFF
TGTGCTAGTGGTTTGGTACGGGGGGGGGCAGAGGACACCGGGGAGCTGTTTTTT
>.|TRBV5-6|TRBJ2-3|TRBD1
CASSLGGGTGVPDTQYF
TGTGCCAGCAGCTTGGGAGGAGGGACAGGGGTCCCAGATACGCAGTATTTT
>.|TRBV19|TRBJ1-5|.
CASSMDSPHQPQHF
TGTGCCAGTAGTATGGACAGCCCGCATCAGCCCCAGCATTTT
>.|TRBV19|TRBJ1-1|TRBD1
CASSPTGVRRTEAFF
TGTGCCAGTAGTCCAACAGGGGTAAGGAGGACTGAAGCTTTCTTT
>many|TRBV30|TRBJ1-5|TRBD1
CDTGGSQPQHF
TGTGACACAGGGGGCAGTCAGCCCCAGCATTTT
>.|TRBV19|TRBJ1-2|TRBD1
CASTILPGQGFANYGYTF
TGTGCCAGTACCATCCTCCCGGGACAGGGCTTCGCTAACTATGGCTACACCTTC
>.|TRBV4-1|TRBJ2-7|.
CASSQDSLALIYEQYF
TGCGCCAGCAGCCAAGACTCATTAGCGCTTATCTACGAGCAGTACTTC
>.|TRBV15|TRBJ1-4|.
CATSRGLEKLFF
TGTGCCACCAGCAGAGGACTTGAAAAACTGTTTTTT
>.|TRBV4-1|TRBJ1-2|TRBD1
CASSFRLQGGGYTF
TGCGCCAGCAGCTTCCGCTTACAGGGGGGCGGCTACACCTTC